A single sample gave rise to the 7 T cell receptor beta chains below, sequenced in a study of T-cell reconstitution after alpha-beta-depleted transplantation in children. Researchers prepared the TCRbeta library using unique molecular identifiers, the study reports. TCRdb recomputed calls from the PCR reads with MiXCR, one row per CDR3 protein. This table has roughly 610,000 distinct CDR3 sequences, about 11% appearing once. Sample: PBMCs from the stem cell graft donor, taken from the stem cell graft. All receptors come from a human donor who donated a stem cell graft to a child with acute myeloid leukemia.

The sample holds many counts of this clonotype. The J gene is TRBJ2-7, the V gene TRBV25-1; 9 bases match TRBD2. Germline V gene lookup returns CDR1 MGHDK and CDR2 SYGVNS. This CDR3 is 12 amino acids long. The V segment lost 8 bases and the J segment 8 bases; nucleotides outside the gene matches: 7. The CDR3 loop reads CASATSGLKQYF. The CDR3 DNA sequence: TGTGCCAGCGCCACTAGCGGGCTCAAGCAGTACTTC.

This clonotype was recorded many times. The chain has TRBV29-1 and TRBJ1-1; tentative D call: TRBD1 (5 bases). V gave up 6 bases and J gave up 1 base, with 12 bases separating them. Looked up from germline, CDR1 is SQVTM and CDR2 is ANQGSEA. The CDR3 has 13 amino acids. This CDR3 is CSVGRGQNTEAFF. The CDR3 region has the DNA TGCAGCGTGGGTAGGGGCCAGAACACTGAAGCTTTCTTT.

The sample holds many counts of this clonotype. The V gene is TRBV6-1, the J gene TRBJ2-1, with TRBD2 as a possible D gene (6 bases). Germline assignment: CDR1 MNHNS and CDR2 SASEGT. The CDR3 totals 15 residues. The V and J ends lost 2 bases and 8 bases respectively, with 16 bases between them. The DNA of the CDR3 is TGTGCCAGCAGTGAATGGGGTAGCGGAAGGGATGAGCAGTTCTTC. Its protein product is CASSEWGSGRDEQFF.

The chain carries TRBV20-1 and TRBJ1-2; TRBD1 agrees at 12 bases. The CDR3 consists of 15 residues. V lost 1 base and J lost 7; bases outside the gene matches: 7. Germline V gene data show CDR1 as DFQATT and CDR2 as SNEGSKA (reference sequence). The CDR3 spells CSARAFGTGGTGYTF. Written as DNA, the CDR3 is TGCAGTGCTAGAGCCTTCGGGACAGGGGGCACTGGCTACACCTTC.

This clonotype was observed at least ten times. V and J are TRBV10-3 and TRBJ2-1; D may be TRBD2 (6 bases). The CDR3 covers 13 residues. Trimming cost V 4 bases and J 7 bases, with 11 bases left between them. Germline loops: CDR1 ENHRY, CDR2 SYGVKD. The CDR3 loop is CAISGLARNEQFF. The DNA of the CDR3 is TGTGCCATCAGTGGCCTAGCGAGGAATGAGCAGTTCTTC.

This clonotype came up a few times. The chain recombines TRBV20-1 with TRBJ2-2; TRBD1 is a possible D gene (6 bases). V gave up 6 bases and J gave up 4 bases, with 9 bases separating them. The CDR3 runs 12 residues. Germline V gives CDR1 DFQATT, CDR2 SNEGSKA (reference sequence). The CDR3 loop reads CSARTATGELFF. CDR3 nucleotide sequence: TGCAGTGCCAGGACAGCCACCGGGGAGCTGTTTTTT.

The CDR3 bases are TGTGCCAGCATGCGGCAGGAACACACCGGGGAGCTGTTTTTT. It codes for CASMRQEHTGELFF. The V and J genes are TRBV28 and TRBJ2-2; the D is unclear. The CDR3 runs 14 residues. V lost 7 bases and J lost 3, with 12 bases in between. Germline V gives CDR1 MDHEN, CDR2 SYDVKM.